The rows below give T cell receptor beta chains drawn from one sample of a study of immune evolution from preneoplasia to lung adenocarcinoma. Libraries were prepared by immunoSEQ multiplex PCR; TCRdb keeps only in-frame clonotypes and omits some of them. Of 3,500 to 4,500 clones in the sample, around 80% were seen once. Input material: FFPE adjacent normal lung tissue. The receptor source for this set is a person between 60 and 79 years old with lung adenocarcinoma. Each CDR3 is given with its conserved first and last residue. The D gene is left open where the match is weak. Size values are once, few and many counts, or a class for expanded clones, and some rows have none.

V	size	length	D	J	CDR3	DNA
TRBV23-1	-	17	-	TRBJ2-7	CASRLSRQVLGHYEQYF	TGCGCCAGCAGACTGTCGAGACAGGTTCTGGGGCACTACGAGCAGTACTTC
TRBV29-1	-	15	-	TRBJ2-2	CSVEEGAGYTGELFF	TGCAGCGTTGAAGAGGGGGCAGGGTATACCGGGGAGCTGTTTTTT
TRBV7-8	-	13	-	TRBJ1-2	CASSPGGSYGYTF	TGTGCCAGCAGCCCGGGGGGGTCCTATGGCTACACCTTC
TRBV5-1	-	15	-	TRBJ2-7	CASSLDSGNLYEQYF	TGCGCCAGCAGCTTGGATAGCGGAAATCTCTACGAGCAGTACTTC
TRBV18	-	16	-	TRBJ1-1	CASSQSVGQADTEAFF	TGTGCCAGCTCACAATCGGTGGGGCAGGCGGACACTGAAGCTTTCTTT
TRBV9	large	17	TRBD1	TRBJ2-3	CASSVRSGTASTDTQYF	TGTGCCAGCAGCGTCCGCTCGGGGACAGCAAGCACAGATACGCAGTATTTT
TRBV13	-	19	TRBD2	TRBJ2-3	CASSLGRVFGRALYNTQYF	TGTGCCAGCAGCTTAGGGAGAGTATTCGGGAGGGCCTTGTATAATACGCAGTATTTT
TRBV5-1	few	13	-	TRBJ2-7	CASSEEGAYEQYF	TGCGCCAGCAGCGAGGAGGGCGCCTACGAGCAGTACTTC
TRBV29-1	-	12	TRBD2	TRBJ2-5	CSVDPGRETQYF	TGCAGCGTTGACCCCGGGAGGGAGACCCAGTACTTC
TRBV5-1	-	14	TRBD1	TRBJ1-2	CASSLAQGDTGYTF	TGCGCCAGCAGCTTGGCCCAGGGGGATACTGGCTACACCTTC
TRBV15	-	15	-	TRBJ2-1	CATSRDRQGSGEQFF	TGTGCCACCAGCAGAGATCGCCAGGGTTCCGGGGAGCAGTTCTTC
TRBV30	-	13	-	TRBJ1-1	CAWKPLVNTEAFF	TGTGCCTGGAAGCCTTTGGTGAACACTGAAGCTTTCTTT
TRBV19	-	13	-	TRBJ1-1	CASRGHRETEAFF	TGTGCCAGTAGAGGACACAGGGAAACTGAAGCTTTCTTT
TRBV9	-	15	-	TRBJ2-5	CASSIAGAQRETQYF	TGTGCCAGCAGCATCGCCGGGGCGCAGAGGGAGACCCAGTACTTC
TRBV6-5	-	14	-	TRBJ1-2	CASSRTLGTPGYTF	TGTGCCAGCAGTAGGACCCTCGGGACGCCCGGCTACACCTTC
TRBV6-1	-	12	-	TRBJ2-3	CASSGDLRPQYF	TGTGCCAGCAGTGGTGATTTAAGGCCGCAGTATTTT
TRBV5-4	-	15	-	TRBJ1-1	CASSLAPVGNTEAFF	TGTGCCAGCAGCTTGGCCCCCGTGGGGAACACTGAAGCTTTCTTT
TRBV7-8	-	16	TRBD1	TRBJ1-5	CASSSLTGAANQPQHF	TGTGCCAGCAGCTCCTTGACAGGGGCGGCCAATCAGCCCCAGCATTTT
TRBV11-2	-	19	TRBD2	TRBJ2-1	CASTVGWRGRAEYRDEQFF	TGTGCCAGCACCGTTGGGTGGCGCGGGAGGGCCGAGTATCGGGATGAGCAGTTCTTC
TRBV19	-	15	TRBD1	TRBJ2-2	CASEVGQTNTGELFF	TGTGCCAGTGAGGTGGGACAGACAAACACCGGGGAGCTGTTTTTT
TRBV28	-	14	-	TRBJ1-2	CASSLSVLTYGYTF	TGTGCCAGCAGTTTATCGGTATTAACTTATGGCTACACCTTC
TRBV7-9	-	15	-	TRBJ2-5	CARGTPPGQLETQYF	TGTGCCAGGGGGACTCCTCCGGGACAGCTAGAGACCCAGTACTTC
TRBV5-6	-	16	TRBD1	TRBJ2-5	CASSLVVGQVQETQYF	TGTGCCAGCAGCTTGGTCGTGGGACAGGTCCAAGAGACCCAGTACTTC
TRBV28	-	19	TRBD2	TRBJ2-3	CASSFIPSMTSGRADTQYF	TGTGCCAGCAGTTTCATCCCTTCGATGACTAGCGGGAGGGCCGATACGCAGTATTTT
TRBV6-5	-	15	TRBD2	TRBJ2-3	CASSRTSGRRDTQYF	TGTGCCAGCAGTCGGACTAGCGGAAGACGAGATACGCAGTATTTT
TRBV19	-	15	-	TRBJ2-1	CASSIGGGGPYEQFF	TGTGCCAGTAGTATAGGGGGTGGCGGTCCCTATGAGCAGTTCTTC
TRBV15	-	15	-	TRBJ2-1	CATSRVGARVNEQFF	TGTGCCACCAGCAGAGTGGGGGCGCGGGTAAATGAGCAGTTCTTC
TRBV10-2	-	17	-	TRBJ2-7	CASSESTRGTFSYEQYF	TGCGCCAGCAGTGAGTCGACTCGGGGGACGTTCTCCTACGAGCAGTACTTC
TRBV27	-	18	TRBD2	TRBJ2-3	CASRLRTSGGPSTDTQYF	TGTGCCAGCAGATTACGGACTTCGGGAGGGCCAAGCACAGATACGCAGTATTTT
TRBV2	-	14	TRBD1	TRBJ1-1	CASSERDRGTEAFF	TGTGCCAGCAGTGAACGAGACAGGGGGACTGAAGCTTTCTTT
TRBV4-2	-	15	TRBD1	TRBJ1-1	CASSQEDRANTEAFF	TGTGCCAGCAGCCAGGAGGACAGGGCGAACACTGAAGCTTTCTTT
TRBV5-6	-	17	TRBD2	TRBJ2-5	CASSLFSAGGLGETQYF	TGTGCCAGCAGCTTGTTTTCAGCGGGAGGGCTAGGGGAGACCCAGTACTTC
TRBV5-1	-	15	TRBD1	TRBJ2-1	CASSLTGTGFDEQFF	TGCGCCAGCAGCCTTACCGGGACAGGGTTTGATGAGCAGTTCTTC
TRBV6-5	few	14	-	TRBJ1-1	CASTYRYGGTEAFF	TGTGCCAGCACCTACCGCTATGGGGGCACTGAAGCTTTCTTT